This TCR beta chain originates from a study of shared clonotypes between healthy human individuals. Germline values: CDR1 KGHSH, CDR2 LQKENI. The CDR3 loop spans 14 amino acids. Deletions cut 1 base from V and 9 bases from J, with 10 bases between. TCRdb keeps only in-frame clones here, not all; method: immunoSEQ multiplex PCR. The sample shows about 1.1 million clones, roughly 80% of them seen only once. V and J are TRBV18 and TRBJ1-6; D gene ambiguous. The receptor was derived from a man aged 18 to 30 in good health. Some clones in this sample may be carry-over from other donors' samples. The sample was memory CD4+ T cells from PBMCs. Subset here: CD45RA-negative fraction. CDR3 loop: CASSPQGVGSPLHF. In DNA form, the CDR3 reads TGTGCCAGCTCACCACAGGGCGTGGGTTCACCCCTCCACTTT. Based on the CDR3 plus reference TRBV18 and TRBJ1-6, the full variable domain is NAGVMQNPRHLVRRRGQEARLRCSPMKGHSHVYWYRQLPEEGLKFMVYLQKENIIDESGMPKERFSAEFPKEGPSILRIQQVVRGDSAAYFCASSPQGVGSPLHFGNGTRLTVT.